This T cell receptor beta chain was captured in a study of blood T cells in healthy people across ages. The CDR3 totals 17 residues. V shed 4 bases and J 1 base; nucleotides not matched to a gene: 10. CDR1 is SGHRS and CDR2 is YFSETQ in the germline V gene. Broader study findings: Donors of long life had a larger count of naive CD4+ cells and greater diversity than aged donors. Because sorting was not performed, PBMCs prevented conclusive naive versus antigen-experienced comparison.

Healthy Caucasian individuals from Russia aged 6 to 90 served as donors. This clonotype appeared a few times. Its antigen is as yet unknown. For the second PCR, which ran for roughly 6 to 12 cycles, a sample-barcoded 5' primer and a J-beta primer mix were used. TCRdb recomputed calls from the 5' RACE reads with MiXCR, one row per CDR3 protein. Seen here are roughly 1.5 million distinct CDR3 sequences, approximately 39% observed once, and the top ten hold over 3.5%. Sequenced sample: blood. This TCR was sampled from a woman aged 18 to 35 in good health. The chain recombines TRBV5-1 with TRBJ2-2; 7 bases match TRBD2. DNA of the CDR3: TGCGCCAGCAGCCCGGCCGGAAGCGGGATGAACACCGGGGAGCTGTTTTTT. Translated, it gives CASSPAGSGMNTGELFF. Looking up the rest from reference TRBV5-1 and TRBJ2-2 gives the full variable domain: KAGVTQTPRYLIKTRGQQVTLSCSPISGHRSVSWYQQTPGQGLQFLFEYFSETQRNKGNFPGRFSGRQFSNSRSEMNVSTLELGDSALYLCASSPAGSGMNTGELFFGEGSRLTVL.